This T cell receptor (beta chain) stems from a study of blood T cell repertoires in COVID-19. The repertoire was sequenced with immunoSEQ multiplex PCR; TCRdb's copy has only in-frame clones and lacks some. Of 35,000 to 40,000 clones in the sample, 65% to 85% were seen once. V lost 6 bases, J lost 8 bases, and 9 bases stayed unmatched. This CDR3 spans 14 amino acids. Germline values: CDR1 MNHEY, CDR2 SVGEGT. This clone was seen just once. This receptor was identified in a man older than 75 with active or convalescent COVID-19. The gene calls are TRBV6-2 or TRBV6-3 and TRBJ1-4, with 7 bases aligning to TRBD1. The sample taken for sequencing was peripheral blood. The CDR3 region is CASSLRQGGEKLFF. DNA of the CDR3: TGTGCCAGCAGCCTCCGACAGGGAGGAGAAAAACTGTTTTTT.